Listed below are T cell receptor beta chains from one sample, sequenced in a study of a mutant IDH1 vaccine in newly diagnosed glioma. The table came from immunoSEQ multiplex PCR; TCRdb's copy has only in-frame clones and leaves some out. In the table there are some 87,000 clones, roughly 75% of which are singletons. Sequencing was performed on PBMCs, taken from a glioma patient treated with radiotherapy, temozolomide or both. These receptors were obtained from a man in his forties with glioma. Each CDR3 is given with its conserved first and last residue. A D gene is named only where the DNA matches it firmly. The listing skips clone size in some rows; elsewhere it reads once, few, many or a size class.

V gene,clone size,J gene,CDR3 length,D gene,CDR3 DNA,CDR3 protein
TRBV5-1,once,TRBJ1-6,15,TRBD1,TGCGCCAGCAGCTCGGGACAGGGAAAAAATTCACCCCTCCACTTT,CASSSGQGKNSPLHF
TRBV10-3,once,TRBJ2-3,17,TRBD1,TGTGCCATCAGTGTTACTAGGACAGGGGCTAGCACAGATACGCAGTATTTT,CAISVTRTGASTDTQYF
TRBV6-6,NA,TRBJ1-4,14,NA,TGTGCCAGCAGTATGACACAAGCGGGTGAAAAACTGTTTTTT,CASSMTQAGEKLFF
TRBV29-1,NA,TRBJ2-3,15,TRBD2,TGCAGCGTTGATCGAGCGGGAGTGCCGACAGATACGCAGTATTTT,CSVDRAGVPTDTQYF
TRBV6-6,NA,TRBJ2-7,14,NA,TGTGCCAGCAGTCAGGACAGTCTCTCCTACGAGCAGTACTTC,CASSQDSLSYEQYF
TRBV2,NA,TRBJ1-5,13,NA,TGTGCCAGCAGTGACAGCCTCGGGGGGCCCCAGCATTTT,CASSDSLGGPQHF
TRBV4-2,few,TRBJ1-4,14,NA,TGTGCCAGCAGCCAAGAATTCAGTGACGGGAAACTGTTTTTT,CASSQEFSDGKLFF
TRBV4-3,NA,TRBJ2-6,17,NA,TGCGCCAGCAGCCAATGGGGGGTGCGCTCTGGGGCCAACGTCCTGACTTTC,CASSQWGVRSGANVLTF
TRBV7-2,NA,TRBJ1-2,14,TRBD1,TGTGCCAGCAGCGTCGACAGGGTTGGGTATGGCTACACCTTC,CASSVDRVGYGYTF
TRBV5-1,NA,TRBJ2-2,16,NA,TGCGCCAGCAGCTTGGGGGCAGGGGCCCTCACCGGGGAGCTGTTTTTT,CASSLGAGALTGELFF
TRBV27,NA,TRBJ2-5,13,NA,TGTGCCAGCAGTTCCACGTACCAAGAGACCCAGTACTTC,CASSSTYQETQYF
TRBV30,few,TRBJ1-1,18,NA,TGTGCCTGGAGTGTACAGGCAGGGCGGCTCACGAAAAACACTGAAGCTTTCTTT,CAWSVQAGRLTKNTEAFF
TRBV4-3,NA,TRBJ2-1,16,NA,TGCGCCAGCAGCCAAGAACACGGGGGTTACTACAATGAGCAGTTCTTC,CASSQEHGGYYNEQFF
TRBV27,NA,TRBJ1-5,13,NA,TGTGCCAGCAGTTTACTTTTGGCATCCCCCCAGCATTTT,CASSLLLASPQHF
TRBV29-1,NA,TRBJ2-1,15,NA,TGCAGCGTTGAAGGACGGAGAGACATTTACAATGAGCAGTTCTTC,CSVEGRRDIYNEQFF
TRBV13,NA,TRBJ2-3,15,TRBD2,TGTGCCAGCAGTCTCCTAGCGGGGGGCACAGATACGCAGTATTTT,CASSLLAGGTDTQYF
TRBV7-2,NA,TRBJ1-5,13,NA,TGTGCCAGCAGCTTGGGAGGGGGACAGCCCCAGCATTTT,CASSLGGGQPQHF
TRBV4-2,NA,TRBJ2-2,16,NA,TGTGCCAGCAGCCCCCGGTGGCAGGGGAACACCGGGGAGCTGTTTTTT,CASSPRWQGNTGELFF
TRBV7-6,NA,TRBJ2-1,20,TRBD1,TGTGCCAGCAGCTTAGTAAGAATCGCCCGGGACAGGGGCACCTACAATGAGCAGTTCTTC,CASSLVRIARDRGTYNEQFF
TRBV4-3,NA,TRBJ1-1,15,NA,TGCGCCAGCAGCCAAGATGGGGGGCTGGGGACTGAAGCTTTCTTT,CASSQDGGLGTEAFF
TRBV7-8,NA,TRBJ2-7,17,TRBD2,TGTGCCAGCAGCTTTGACCAACTAGCGGGAGGTAGTTACGAGCAGTACTTC,CASSFDQLAGGSYEQYF
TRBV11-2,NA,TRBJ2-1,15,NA,TGTGCCAGCAGCTTATCCCACAGCTCCTACAATGAGCAGTTCTTC,CASSLSHSSYNEQFF
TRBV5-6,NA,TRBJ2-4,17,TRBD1,TGTGCCAGCAGCTTGGTTGGGGACAGGGGTTCCAAAAACATTCAGTACTTC,CASSLVGDRGSKNIQYF
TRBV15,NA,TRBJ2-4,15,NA,TGTGCCACCAGCAGAGAATTGAAGGGGGTGAGCATTCAGTACTTC,CATSRELKGVSIQYF
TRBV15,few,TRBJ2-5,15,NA,TGTGCCACCAGCAATAAGGGGGGAGGGCAAGAGACCCAGTACTTC,CATSNKGGGQETQYF
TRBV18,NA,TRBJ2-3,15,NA,TGTGCCAGCTCACCACGGGTTACAAGCACAGATACGCAGTATTTT,CASSPRVTSTDTQYF
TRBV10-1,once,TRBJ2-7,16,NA,TGCGCCAGCACCAGGACCCCCGGCGCCCATGCCTACGAGCAGTACTTC,CASTRTPGAHAYEQYF
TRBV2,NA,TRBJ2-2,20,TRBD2,TGTGCCAGCAGTGAAGTCAGGGCTAGCGGGACTGTTTCGAACACCGGGGAGCTGTTTTTT,CASSEVRASGTVSNTGELFF
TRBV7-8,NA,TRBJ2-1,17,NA,TGTGCCAGCAGCTTAGCGCCGGGGGTTAGCTCCTACAATGAGCAGTTCTTC,CASSLAPGVSSYNEQFF